The present TCR beta chain was sequenced within a study of blood T cell repertoires in COVID-19. Study details: Specimens from acute and convalescent COVID-19 originated in the United States, Italy and Spain. PBMCs, B-cell-depleted T cells, or T cells provided the cDNA or gDNA that made up the material.

Authors' methods: Nucleated cell counts were estimated from reference gene primer amplification. TCRdb's copy holds only in-frame clones and misses some; the assay was immunoSEQ multiplex PCR. V and J calls and clone size are those listed in that table; D and trimming were worked out from the DNA. The sample has 32,000 or so clones; 85% to 90% are singletons. Trimming left V 11 bases short and J 4 bases short, with 15 bases between. Germline CDR1 is WNHNN and CDR2 is SYGVQD (reference sequence). The CDR3 is 12 amino acids. The clonotype originates from a man between 65 and 85 years old with acute or convalescent COVID-19. The source material was peripheral blood. The V call is TRBV10-1, the J call TRBJ2-7; maybe TRBD1 (6 bases). The chain's CDR3 is CAQQDRPYEQYF. The CDR3 nucleotides read TGCGCCCAGCAGGACAGACCATACGAGCAGTACTTC.